The sequence of this TCR beta chain was determined in a study of cytomegalovirus exposure and HLA in healthy donors. About the study: An analysis done earlier identified fewer than 140 million unique TCR beta sequences from approximately 180 million T cells. General study findings and limits: The study reported that TCR beta sequences accurately predicted HLA-A and HLA-B alleles in most subjects. Later on, an analysis showed TCR association rates differing by HLA locus, with DRB1 the most and HLA-C the fewest. Researchers had no immune exposure information except CMV serostatus available.

The junction had 4 bases not matched to a gene; V was cut back by 4 bases and J by 2 bases. The CDR3 loop spans 14 amino acids. CDR1 is SGHVS, CDR2 FQNEAQ, per germline. Primers included in the PCR were 60 Vbeta and 13 Jbeta primers. Profiling relied on immunoSEQ multiplex PCR, and the TCRdb table lists in-frame clones only, not all of them. The sample consists of around 140,000 clones, 79% of them appearing once. With regard to this clone: The antigen is undetermined.

This receptor was taken from a male donor in good health and CMV-seronegative. This chain connects TRBV7-8 to TRBJ1-1; TRBD1 matches 7 bases. Sequencing was done on a sample of PBMCs. In DNA, the CDR3 is TGTGCCAGCAGCTGGGGACAGAGTAACACTGAAGCTTTCTTT. It yields the protein CASSWGQSNTEAFF.